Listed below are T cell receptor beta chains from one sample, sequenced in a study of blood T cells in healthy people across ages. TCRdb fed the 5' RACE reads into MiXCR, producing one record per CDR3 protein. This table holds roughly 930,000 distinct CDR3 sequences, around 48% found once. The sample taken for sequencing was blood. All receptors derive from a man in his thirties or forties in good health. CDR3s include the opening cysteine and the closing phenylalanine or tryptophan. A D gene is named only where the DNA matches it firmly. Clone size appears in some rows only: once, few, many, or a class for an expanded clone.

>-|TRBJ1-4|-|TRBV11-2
CAGSPRGGDNEKLFF
TGTGCCGGCAGCCCGAGGGGGGGCGATAATGAAAAACTGTTTTTT
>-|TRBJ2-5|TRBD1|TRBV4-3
CASSAYRGTEETQYF
TGCGCCAGCAGCGCCTACAGGGGGACGGAAGAGACCCAGTACTTC
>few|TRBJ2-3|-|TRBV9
CASSVRERTDTQYF
TGTGCCAGCAGCGTAAGGGAAAGGACAGATACGCAGTATTTT
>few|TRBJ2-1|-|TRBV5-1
CASSLSDGSYNEQFF
TGCGCCAGCAGCTTGTCAGACGGCTCCTACAATGAGCAGTTCTTC
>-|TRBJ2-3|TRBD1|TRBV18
CASSRIPGQGITDTQYF
TGTGCCAGCTCACGGATACCAGGACAGGGGATTACAGATACGCAGTATTTT
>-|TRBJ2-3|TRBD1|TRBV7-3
CASSFQTGGTTDTQYF
TGTGCCAGCAGCTTCCAGACAGGGGGCACCACAGATACGCAGTATTTT
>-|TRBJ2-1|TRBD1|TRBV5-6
CASSSTGGEQFF
TGTGCCAGCAGCTCGACAGGGGGAGAGCAGTTCTTC
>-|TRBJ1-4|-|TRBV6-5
CASSDLLTEKLFF
TGTGCCAGCAGTGATTTGCTGACAGAAAAACTGTTTTTT
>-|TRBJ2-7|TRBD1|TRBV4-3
CASSQETGTLSYEQYF
TGCGCCAGCAGCCAAGAGACAGGGACCCTTTCCTACGAGCAGTACTTC
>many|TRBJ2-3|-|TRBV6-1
CASSERGSSKGADTQYF
TGTGCCAGCAGTGAAAGAGGGTCTAGCAAGGGCGCAGATACGCAGTATTTT
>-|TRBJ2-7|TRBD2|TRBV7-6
CASSLVGTSGATYEQYF
TGTGCCAGCAGCTTAGTTGGGACTAGCGGGGCGACCTACGAGCAGTACTTC
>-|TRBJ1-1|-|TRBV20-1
CSARGGALGTEAFF
TGCAGTGCTAGAGGAGGGGCCCTCGGTACTGAAGCTTTCTTT
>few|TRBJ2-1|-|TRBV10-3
CAISEVACEQFF
TGTGCCATCAGTGAAGTCGCGTGTGAGCAGTTCTTC
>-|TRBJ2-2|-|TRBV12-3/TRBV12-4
CASSLEVSTTGELFF
TGTGCCAGCAGTTTGGAGGTATCCACCACCGGGGAGCTGTTTTTT
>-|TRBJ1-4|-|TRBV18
CASSSAGRPTNEKLFF
TGTGCCAGCTCATCGGCTGGGCGGCCGACTAATGAAAAACTGTTTTTT
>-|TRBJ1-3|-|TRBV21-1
CASGRGGFSGNTIYF
TGTGCCAGCGGACGTGGGGGCTTCTCTGGAAACACCATATATTTT
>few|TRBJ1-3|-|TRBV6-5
CASRRDGGNTIYF
TGTGCCAGCAGACGTGACGGCGGGAACACCATATATTTT
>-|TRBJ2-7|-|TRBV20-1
CSASSPGSEQYF
TGCAGTGCTAGCTCGCCAGGGAGCGAGCAGTACTTC
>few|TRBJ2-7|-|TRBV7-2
CASSPATGSEQYF
TGTGCCAGCAGCCCAGCTACAGGGTCCGAGCAGTACTTC
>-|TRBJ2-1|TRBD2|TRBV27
CASRKNIAGGPGEQFF
TGTGCCAGCAGAAAAAATATAGCGGGGGGGCCTGGTGAGCAGTTCTTC
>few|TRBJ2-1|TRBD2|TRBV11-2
CASSPPQRGVYYEQFF
TGTGCCAGCAGCCCACCCCAGCGGGGGGTCTACTATGAGCAGTTCTTC
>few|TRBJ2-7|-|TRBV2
CASSDAGHEQYF
TGTGCCAGCAGTGATGCGGGGCACGAGCAGTACTTC
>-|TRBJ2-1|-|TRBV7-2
CASSSLVGEQFF
TGTGCCAGCAGCTCCCTGGTCGGTGAGCAGTTCTTC
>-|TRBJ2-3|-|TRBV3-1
CASSQDGDSTDTQYF
TGTGCCAGCAGCCAAGACGGGGACAGCACAGATACGCAGTATTTT
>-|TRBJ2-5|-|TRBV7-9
CASSLTPTEETQYF
TGTGCCAGCAGCTTAACTCCGACTGAAGAGACCCAGTACTTC
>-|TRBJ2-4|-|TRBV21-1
CATPATFKNIQYF
TGTGCCACCCCTGCGACATTCAAAAACATTCAGTACTTC
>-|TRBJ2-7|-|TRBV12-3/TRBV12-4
CASSPDSGTAYEQYF
TGTGCCAGCAGTCCCGATAGCGGTACGGCCTACGAGCAGTACTTC
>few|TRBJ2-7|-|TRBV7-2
CASSPDTSSSYEQYF
TGTGCCAGCAGCCCCGACACATCTTCCTCCTACGAGCAGTACTTC
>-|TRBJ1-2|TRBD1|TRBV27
CASSLSRGPTGVAGYTF
TGTGCCAGCAGTTTATCGCGGGGTCCTACAGGGGTCGCTGGCTACACCTTC
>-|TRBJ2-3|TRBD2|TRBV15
CATSRASGNTDTQYF
TGTGCCACCAGCAGGGCTAGCGGCAACACAGATACGCAGTATTTT
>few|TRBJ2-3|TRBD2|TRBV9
CASSPLAGALDTQYF
TGTGCCAGCAGCCCGCTAGCGGGGGCCCTAGATACGCAGTATTTT
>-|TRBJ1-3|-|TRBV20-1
CSAREAGRAENTIYF
TGCAGTGCTAGAGAGGCCGGGAGGGCCGAAAACACCATATATTTT
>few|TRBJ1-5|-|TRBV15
CATSRDVGRSNQPQHF
TGTGCCACCAGCAGAGATGTGGGGAGAAGCAATCAGCCCCAGCATTTT